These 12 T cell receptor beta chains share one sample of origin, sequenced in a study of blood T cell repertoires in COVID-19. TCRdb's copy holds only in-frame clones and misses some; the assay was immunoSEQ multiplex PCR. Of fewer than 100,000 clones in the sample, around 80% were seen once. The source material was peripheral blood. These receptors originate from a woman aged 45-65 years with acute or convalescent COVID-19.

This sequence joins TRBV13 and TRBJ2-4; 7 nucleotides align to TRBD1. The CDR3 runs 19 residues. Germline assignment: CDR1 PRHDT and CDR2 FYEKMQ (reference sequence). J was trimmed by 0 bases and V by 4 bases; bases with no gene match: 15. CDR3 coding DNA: TGTGCCAGCAGCTCCACCTTAGCGTCCTCAGGGGGAGCCAAAAACATTCAGTACTTC. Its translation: CASSSTLASSGGAKNIQYF.

The CDR3 sequence: CASSLGTGTNTGELFF. The CDR3 DNA follows: TGTGCCAGCAGCTTGGGGACAGGGACGAACACCGGGGAGCTGTTTTTT. The V gene is TRBV5-8, the J gene TRBJ2-2; TRBD1 aligns across 8 bases. The CDR3 totals 16 residues. Looked up from germline, CDR1 is SGHTS and CDR2 is YDEGEE. The V segment lost 0 bases and the J segment 0 bases; nucleotides outside the gene matches: 1.

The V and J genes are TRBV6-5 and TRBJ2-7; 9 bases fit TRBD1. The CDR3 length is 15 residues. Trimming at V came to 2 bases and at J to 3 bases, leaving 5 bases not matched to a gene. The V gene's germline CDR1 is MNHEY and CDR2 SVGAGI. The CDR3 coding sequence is TGTGCCAGCAGTTACAAGGAGACAGGGGGCTACGAGCAGTACTTC. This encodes CASSYKETGGYEQYF.

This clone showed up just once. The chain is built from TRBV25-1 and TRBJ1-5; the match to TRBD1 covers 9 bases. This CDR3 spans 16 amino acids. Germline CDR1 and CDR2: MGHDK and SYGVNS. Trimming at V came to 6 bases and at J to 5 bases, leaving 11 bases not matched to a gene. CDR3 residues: CASRERDRVDDQPQHF. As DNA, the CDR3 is TGTGCCAGCAGGGAACGGGACAGGGTAGATGATCAGCCCCAGCATTTT. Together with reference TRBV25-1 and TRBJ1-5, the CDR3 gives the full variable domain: EADIYQTPRYLVIGTGKKITLECSQTMGHDKMYWYQQDPGMELHLIHYSYGVNSTEKGDLSSESTVSRIRTEHFPLTLESARPSHTSQYLCASRERDRVDDQPQHFGDGTRLSIL.

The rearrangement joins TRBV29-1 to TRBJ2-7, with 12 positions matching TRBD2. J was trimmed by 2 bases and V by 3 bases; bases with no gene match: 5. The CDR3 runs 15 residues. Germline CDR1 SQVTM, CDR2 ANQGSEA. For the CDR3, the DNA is TGCAGCGTTGAGGGACTAGCGGGCGCAACCTACGAGCAGTACTTC. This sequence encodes CSVEGLAGATYEQYF.

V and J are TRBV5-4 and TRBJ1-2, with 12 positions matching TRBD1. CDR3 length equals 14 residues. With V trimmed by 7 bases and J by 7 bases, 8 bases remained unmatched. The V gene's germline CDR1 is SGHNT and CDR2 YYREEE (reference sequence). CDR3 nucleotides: TGTGCCAGCGTCCCGGGACAGGGGGCGGCTGGCTACACCTTC. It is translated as CASVPGQGAAGYTF. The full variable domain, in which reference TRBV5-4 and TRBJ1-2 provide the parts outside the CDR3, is ETGVTQSPTHLIKTRGQQVTLRCSSQSGHNTVSWYQQALGQGPQFIFQYYREEENGRGNFPPRFSGLQFPNYSSELNVNALELDDSALYLCASVPGQGAAGYTFGSGTRLTVV.

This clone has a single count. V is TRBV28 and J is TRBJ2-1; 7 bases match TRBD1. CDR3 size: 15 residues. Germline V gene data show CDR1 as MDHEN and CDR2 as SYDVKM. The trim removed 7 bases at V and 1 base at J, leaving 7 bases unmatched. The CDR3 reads CASNPTGTSYNEQFF. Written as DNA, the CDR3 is TGTGCCAGCAATCCGACAGGGACGTCCTACAATGAGCAGTTCTTC.

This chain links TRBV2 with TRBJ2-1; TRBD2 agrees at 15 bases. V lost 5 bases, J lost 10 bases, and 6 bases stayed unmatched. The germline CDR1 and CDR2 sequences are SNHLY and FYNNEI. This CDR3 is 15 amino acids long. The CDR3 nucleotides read TGTGCCAGCAGTCCCGGACTAGCGGGAGGGCACGAGCAGTTCTTC. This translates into CASSPGLAGGHEQFF.

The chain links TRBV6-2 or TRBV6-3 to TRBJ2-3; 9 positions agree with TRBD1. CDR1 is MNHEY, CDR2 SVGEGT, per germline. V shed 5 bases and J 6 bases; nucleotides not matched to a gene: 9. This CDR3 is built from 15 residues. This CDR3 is CASSRPGQGSDTQYF. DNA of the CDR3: TGTGCCAGCAGTCGACCGGGACAGGGCTCGGATACGCAGTATTTT.

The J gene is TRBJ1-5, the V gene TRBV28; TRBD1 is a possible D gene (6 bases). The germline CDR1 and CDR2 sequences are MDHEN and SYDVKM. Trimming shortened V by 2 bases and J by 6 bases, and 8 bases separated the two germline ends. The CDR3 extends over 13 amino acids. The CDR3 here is CASSLRGGQPQHF. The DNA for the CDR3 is TGTGCCAGCAGTTTAAGGGGGGGTCAGCCCCAGCATTTT.

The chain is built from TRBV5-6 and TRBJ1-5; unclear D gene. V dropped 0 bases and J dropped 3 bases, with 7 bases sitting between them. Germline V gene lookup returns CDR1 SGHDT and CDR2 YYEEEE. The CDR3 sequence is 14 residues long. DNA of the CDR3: TGTGCCAGCAGCTTGGCCCAGTACAATCAGCCCCAGCATTTT. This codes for CASSLAQYNQPQHF.

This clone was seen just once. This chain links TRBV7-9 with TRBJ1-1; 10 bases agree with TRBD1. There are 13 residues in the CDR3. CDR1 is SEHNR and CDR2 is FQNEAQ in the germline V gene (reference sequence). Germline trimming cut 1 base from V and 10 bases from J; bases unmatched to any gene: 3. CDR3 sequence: CASSLDRDRGAFF. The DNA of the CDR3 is TGTGCCAGCAGCTTAGACCGGGACAGGGGAGCTTTCTTT.